The 31 T cell receptor beta chains reported below all come from one sample, sequenced in a study of T-cell memory formation after mild COVID-19 listed by TCRdb under 2021. Library construction relied on 5' RACE. Sequencer: Illumina NovaSeq 6000. TCRdb handled the public reads itself, with Q25 trimming in fastp and clone calling in MiXCR, and kept productive beta chains. Rows with one shared CDR3 protein collapse into an entry with the most common genes and DNA. The sample has approximately 400,000 distinct CDR3 sequences on record, roughly 18% of them singletons. Clones ranked in the top ten supply 20% to 25% of the sample. The sequenced sample consisted of PBMCs or a T cell subset sorted from them (not recorded which). These TCRs come from a man aged 18 to 30 who had mild COVID-19 (a few samples of this study predate the infection). The sample titles of this study are shuffled in the database, so cell type and time point are left out; the donor was told from shared clones.

This clonotype was counted only a few times. This chain joins TRBV6-5 and TRBJ2-6, with D uncertain. This CDR3 contains 16 residues. Germline V gene sequence: CDR1 MNHEY, CDR2 SVGAGI. V shed 0 bases and J shed 4 bases, with 10 bases lying between them. The CDR3 DNA reads TGTGCCAGCAGTTACTCGACGGCTAAGGGGGCCAACGTCCTGACTTTC. It encodes CASSYSTAKGANVLTF.

On this clonotype itself: The CDR3 does not close with the conserved phenylalanine or tryptophan, likely indicating a read error. The chain employs TRBV6-5 and TRBJ1-6; TRBD1 aligns across 9 bases. The CDR3 is made up of 14 amino acids. After removal of 6 bases from V and 10 bases from J, the junction contained 7 bases not matched to a gene. Germline V gene data show CDR1 as MNHEY and CDR2 as SVGAGI. The CDR3 region is CASSSSGTGSPLHL. The CDR3, as DNA: TGTGCCAGCAGCTCCTCCGGGACAGGGTCACCCCTCCACCTT.

There are a few counts of this clonotype. The chain uses TRBV12-3 or TRBV12-4 and TRBJ1-1; maybe TRBD1 (5 bases). Trimming stripped 3 bases from V and 10 bases from J, with 18 bases between. This CDR3 contains 14 residues. The DNA for the CDR3 is TGTGCCAGCAGTTTTGGGCAGGGAGGACTGCGAGCTTTCTTT. Its protein product is CASSFGQGGLRAFF.

The sample holds a few counts of this clonotype. The chain recombines TRBV28 with TRBJ2-3, with 8 bases identical to TRBD1. Germline CDR1 and CDR2: MDHEN and SYDVKM. The CDR3 spans 17 residues. V lost 4 bases and J lost 0; bases outside the gene matches: 9. CDR3 region: CASSSSRTGISTDTQYF. The CDR3 coding sequence is TGTGCCAGCAGTTCCTCCCGGACAGGGATTAGCACAGATACGCAGTATTTT.

V is TRBV5-1 and J is TRBJ1-1; 7 bases fit TRBD1. The CDR3 has 15 residues. The V gene's germline CDR1 is SGHRS and CDR2 YFSETQ. V was clipped by 6 bases and J by 1 base; unmatched bases: 9. The CDR3 sequence is CASTRFRQGNTEAFF. DNA of the CDR3: TGCGCCAGCACCCGATTTAGACAGGGGAACACTGAAGCTTTCTTT.

This clonotype showed up many times. The J gene is TRBJ2-1, the V gene TRBV5-1; 7 bases are shared with TRBD1. This CDR3 is built from 14 residues. Per the germline V gene, CDR1 is SGHRS and CDR2 is YFSETQ. V shed 4 bases, J shed 8 bases, and the junction held 9 bases outside the gene matches. In DNA form, the CDR3 reads TGCGCCAGCAGCCACCCGGCAGGGGGTGATGAGCAGTTCTTC. Protein sequence: CASSHPAGGDEQFF.

This clonotype was seen a handful of times. The CDR3 coding sequence is TGCGCCAGCAGCTTGGACGTGTACAGGGGTAATGAGCAGTTCTTC. It encodes CASSLDVYRGNEQFF. The V call is TRBV5-1, the J call TRBJ2-1, with 7 bases fitting TRBD1. The germline CDR1 and CDR2 sequences are SGHRS and YFSETQ. The CDR3 is 15 amino acids. Trimming removed 0 bases from V and 7 bases from J; junction bases left unmatched: 7.

This clonotype turned up a few times. The rearrangement joins TRBV9 to TRBJ2-1; a possible D gene is TRBD2 (5 bases). The CDR3 spans 15 residues. Germline values: CDR1 SGDLS, CDR2 YYNGEE. Trimming removed 4 bases from V and 4 bases from J, with 15 bases in between. In DNA, the CDR3 is TGTGCCAGCAGCTTTGAGGGCCTCCCATACAATGAGCAGTTCTTC. Residues: CASSFEGLPYNEQFF.

This clonotype appeared a few times. At one end the junction does not follow the germline gene, possibly because of a read error. CDR3 loop: CSARVLDRRDF. The CDR3 bases are TGCAGTGCTAGAGTACTGGACAGAAGAGACTTC. The chain couples TRBV20-1 to TRBJ2-1; D is perhaps TRBD1 (6 bases). The length of the CDR3 is 11 residues. The germline V gene encodes CDR1 DFQATT and CDR2 SNEGSKA (reference sequence).

The chain is built from TRBV6-2 or TRBV6-3 and TRBJ1-1; 8 bases are a match to TRBD1. Germline lookup yields CDR1 MNHEY and CDR2 SVGEGT. With 6 bases clipped from V and 8 bases from J, the junction kept 8 bases outside the gene matches. The CDR3 extends over 13 amino acids. Written as DNA, the CDR3 is TGTGCCAGCAGACCGACAGGGGCCTTGGAAGCTTTCTTT. Amino acid sequence: CASRPTGALEAFF.

This clonotype was detected a few times. The chain uses TRBV5-1 and TRBJ1-1; no clear D. Per germline, CDR1 SGHRS and CDR2 YFSETQ. V gave up 6 bases and J gave up 1 base, with 19 bases separating them. There are 16 residues in the CDR3. The CDR3 reads CASTVDGARTNTEAFF. The CDR3 DNA sequence: TGCGCCAGCACCGTAGACGGAGCAAGGACGAACACTGAAGCTTTCTTT.

The rearrangement joins TRBV4-1 to TRBJ2-1; 7 bases match TRBD1. There are 14 residues in the CDR3. J gave up 8 bases and V 4 bases, and 8 bases lay outside the gene matches. The germline V gene encodes CDR1 MGHRA and CDR2 YSYEKL. The CDR3 nucleotides are TGCGCCAGCAGCCGCCAGGACAGGTCCTATGAGCAGTTCTTC. Protein sequence: CASSRQDRSYEQFF.

This chain connects TRBV4-1 to TRBJ2-1; 10 bases match TRBD2. The CDR3 loop spans 15 amino acids. Germline V CDR1 and CDR2: MGHRA, YSYEKL. Trimming removed 0 bases from V and 7 bases from J; junction bases left unmatched: 3. The CDR3 loop reads CASSQESGGANEQFF. In DNA, the CDR3 is TGCGCCAGCAGCCAAGAGAGCGGGGGGGCGAATGAGCAGTTCTTC.

The V gene is TRBV20-1, the J gene TRBJ1-4; D remains unclear. V lost 2 bases to trimming and J lost 5 bases, with 18 bases between them. The CDR3 is 16 amino acids. Germline-derived CDR1 and CDR2 are DFQATT and SNEGSKA (reference sequence). The CDR3 region has the DNA TGCAGTGCTAGATCCAATTCGGGGTCCTTAAATGAAAAACTGTTTTTT. Translating it yields CSARSNSGSLNEKLFF.

This rearrangement joins TRBV20-1 to TRBJ1-6; possibly TRBD1 for D (5 bases). Germline lookup yields CDR1 DFQATT and CDR2 SNEGSKA (reference sequence). The V gene lost 5 bases and the J gene lost 10 bases, with 27 bases spanning the gap. This CDR3 has 17 residues. The CDR3 is CSAPIPSGRVVGSPLHF. CDR3 nucleotide sequence: TGCAGTGCTCCTATCCCCTCGGGCAGGGTGGTAGGATCACCCCTCCACTTT.

The V and J genes are TRBV7-9 and TRBJ1-2; TRBD1 matches 7 bases. Unmatched junction bases numbered 11, after V lost 3 bases and J lost 4 bases. Germline CDR1 SEHNR, CDR2 FQNEAQ (reference sequence). This CDR3 spans 16 amino acids. As DNA, the CDR3 is TGTGCCAGCAGCTTCACAGGGGTCCGTGCCCCCTATGGCTACACCTTC. Translating gives CASSFTGVRAPYGYTF.

This sequence joins TRBV9 and TRBJ1-5, with D possibly matching TRBD1 (6 bases). Germline loops: CDR1 SGDLS, CDR2 YYNGEE. The CDR3 extends over 13 amino acids. The V end was cut by 7 bases, the J end by 3 bases, with 11 bases between. CDR3 in amino acids: CASGGPDNQPQHF. CDR3 nucleotides: TGTGCCAGCGGGGGGCCCGACAATCAGCCCCAGCATTTT.

This clonotype has just a few counts. The chain uses TRBV27 and TRBJ2-7; D ambiguous. Trimming removed 3 bases from V and 0 bases from J, with 9 bases in between. The CDR3 consists of 14 residues. Germline CDR1 MNHEY, CDR2 SMNVEV (reference sequence). CDR3 DNA sequence: TGTGCCAGCAGTTTTAAGGTAAACTCCTACGAGCAGTACGTC. It is translated as CASSFKVNSYEQYV.

There are a few counts of this clonotype. This chain connects TRBV27 to TRBJ2-3; 11 bases fit TRBD2. Germline trimming cut 6 bases from V and 1 base from J; bases unmatched to any gene: 3. Germline V gene lookup returns CDR1 MNHEY and CDR2 SMNVEV (reference sequence). This CDR3 has 15 residues. The CDR3 sequence: CASRLSGGGTDTQYF. The CDR3 region has the DNA TGTGCCAGCAGGCTTAGCGGGGGGGGCACAGATACGCAGTATTTT.

This clonotype was counted only a few times. This rearrangement joins TRBV7-9 to TRBJ1-1; the D is unclear. This CDR3 is built from 15 residues. Germline assignment: CDR1 SEHNR and CDR2 FQNEAQ (reference sequence). Trimming pared 2 bases from V and 5 bases from J, leaving 15 bases between. CDR3 sequence reads: CASSLNREGLTEAFF. CDR3 sequence (DNA): TGTGCCAGCAGCTTAAATCGAGAGGGTCTGACTGAAGCTTTCTTT.

V and J are TRBV6-5 and TRBJ2-7, with 7 nucleotides matching TRBD2. J was trimmed by 3 bases and V by 5 bases; bases with no gene match: 10. The CDR3 loop spans 15 amino acids. Germline V gene sequence: CDR1 MNHEY, CDR2 SVGAGI. The CDR3 nucleotides are TGTGCCAGCAGTGACTACAGGAAGCGGGGCTACGAGCAGTACTTC. Encoded protein: CASSDYRKRGYEQYF.

V and J are TRBV6-5 and TRBJ2-3, with 8 nucleotides matching TRBD1. V was clipped by 8 bases and J by 5 bases; unmatched bases: 12. CDR3 size: 15 residues. Germline loops: CDR1 MNHEY, CDR2 SVGAGI. CDR3 bases: TGTGCCAGCGGTGCCGACAGGGGTCTCCGAGATACGCAGTATTTT. Translation gives CASGADRGLRDTQYF.

Here the CDR3 reads CASSAVTEALPGGYTF. The CDR3 DNA reads as TGTGCCAGCAGCGCGGTCACCGAAGCTCTTCCCGGTGGCTACACCTTC. This chain links TRBV7-2 with TRBJ1-2, with D unresolved. Germline values: CDR1 SGHTA, CDR2 FQGNSA. V lost 5 bases and J 7 bases, leaving 23 bases between the germline ends. The CDR3 length is 16 residues.

The J gene is TRBJ1-1, the V gene TRBV18; D remains ambiguous. CDR3 length: 13 amino acids. In germline, CDR1 is KGHSH, CDR2 LQKENI. Trimming cost V 0 bases and J 4 bases, with 6 bases left between them. The CDR3 protein is CASSPPTLTEAFF. The DNA of the CDR3 is TGTGCCAGCTCACCACCCACACTCACTGAAGCTTTCTTT.

The genes are TRBV12-3 or TRBV12-4 and TRBJ1-3, with 7 bases identical to TRBD1. The junction had 3 bases not matched to a gene; V was cut back by 5 bases and J by 2 bases. This CDR3 region has 14 residues. CDR3 sequence: CASSHDRAGNTIYF. In DNA form, the CDR3 reads TGTGCCAGCAGTCACGACAGGGCTGGAAACACCATATATTTT.

CDR3 residues: CASSLRPRGTGNQPQHF. The DNA of the CDR3 is TGCGCCAGCAGCCTTCGGCCCAGGGGTACGGGCAATCAGCCCCAGCATTTT. The rearrangement uses TRBV5-1 and TRBJ1-5; tentatively, D is TRBD1 (6 bases). The CDR3 runs 17 residues. V gave up 4 bases and J gave up 2 bases, with 19 bases separating them. Germline V gene data show CDR1 as SGHRS and CDR2 as YFSETQ. Full variable domain (rest looked up from reference TRBV5-1 and TRBJ1-5): KAGVTQTPRYLIKTRGQQVTLSCSPISGHRSVSWYQQTPGQGLQFLFEYFSETQRNKGNFPGRFSGRQFSNSRSEMNVSTLELGDSALYLCASSLRPRGTGNQPQHFGDGTRLSIL.

The chain employs TRBV7-2 and TRBJ2-3; 9 positions match TRBD2. Germline CDR1 SGHTA, CDR2 FQGNSA. There are 15 residues in the CDR3. The V and J ends lost 5 bases and 8 bases, in that order; junction bases with no gene match: 11. The CDR3 bases are TGTGCCAGCAGCCCTCTCGGACTAGCGTGGAGTACGCAGTATTTT. It specifies CASSPLGLAWSTQYF.

V is TRBV6-5 and J is TRBJ1-1, with TRBD1 as a possible D gene (5 bases). The germline gives CDR1 MNHEY, CDR2 SVGAGI. Trimming stripped 2 bases from V and 10 bases from J, with 20 bases between. The CDR3 consists of 15 residues. The CDR3 DNA reads as TGTGCCAGCAGTTACGAAGCAGGGCGTGAGGGGCGAGCTTTCTTT. Translated, it gives CASSYEAGREGRAFF.

This clonotype was observed at least ten times. The chain combines TRBV4-1 with TRBJ1-1, with no clear D. The CDR3 length is 11 residues. Per germline, CDR1 MGHRA and CDR2 YSYEKL. The ends were cut back, 1 base at V and 7 bases at J, with 4 bases in the middle. The CDR3 bases are TGCGCCAGCAGCCAAGGTCGTGAAGCTTTCTTT. Translating it yields CASSQGREAFF.

This clonotype has a count of ten or more. The chain employs TRBV7-2 and TRBJ2-3; 15 bases map to TRBD2. The CDR3 totals 15 residues. Trimming at V came to 3 bases and at J to 7 bases, leaving 2 bases not matched to a gene. The germline V gene encodes CDR1 SGHTA and CDR2 FQGNSA. The CDR3 nucleotides read TGTGCCAGCAGCTTGGGACTAGCGGGGGGTAATACGCAGTATTTT. The encoded protein is CASSLGLAGGNTQYF.

CDR3 sequence (DNA): TGTGCCAGCAGCCCGTCCGAACCGCAGTTCTTC. Its translation is CASSPSEPQFF. The chain couples TRBV7-9 to TRBJ2-1; D is uncertain. Trimming removed 5 bases at V and 12 bases at J, with 11 bases between. The CDR3 is 11 residues long. Germline V gene sequence: CDR1 SEHNR, CDR2 FQNEAQ (reference sequence).